Ten or more counts support the clone carrying this T cell receptor beta chain. The data were taken from a study of T-cell reconstitution after alpha-beta-depleted transplantation in children. Library preparation (for TCRbeta) was performed with unique molecular identifiers. TCRdb re-called the PCR reads through MiXCR, storing one row per CDR3 protein. Seen here are a few hundred thousand distinct CDR3 sequences, 9.7% observed once, and the top ten hold less than 6%. This CDR3 is 14 amino acids long. Trimming pared 5 bases from V and 1 base from J, leaving 11 bases between. The starting material was PBMCs from the stem cell graft donor, obtained from the stem cell graft. The rearrangement links TRBV12-3 or TRBV12-4 to TRBJ1-1; D is unclear. The sequence came from a human donor who donated a stem cell graft to a child with SCID. The CDR3 sequence: CASSGPHENTEAFF. In nucleotides, the CDR3 is TGTGCCAGCAGTGGGCCCCACGAGAACACTGAAGCTTTCTTT.